Presented here are 24 T cell receptor beta chains from one specimen sequenced in a study of immune evolution from preneoplasia to lung adenocarcinoma. TCRdb's copy holds only in-frame clones and misses some; the assay was immunoSEQ multiplex PCR. Of 6,000 to 9,500 clones listed, approximately 77% were seen once; the top ten hold approximately 10%. Material for sequencing was FFPE lung adenocarcinoma in situ tissue. The receptor source for this set is an older donor with lung adenocarcinoma. Some clones in this sample may be carry-over from other donors' samples.

The chain employs TRBV5-1 and TRBJ1-1; D is possibly TRBD1 (5 bases). Germline loops: CDR1 SGHRS, CDR2 YFSETQ. The germline V and J ends were trimmed by 3 bases and 11 bases, with 20 bases remaining between them. There are 14 residues in the CDR3. CDR3 sequence: CASSSGAGGSSAFF. The CDR3 coding sequence is TGCGCCAGCAGCTCCGGGGCAGGTGGAAGTTCCGCTTTCTTT. Looking up the rest from reference TRBV5-1 and TRBJ1-1 gives the full variable domain: KAGVTQTPRYLIKTRGQQVTLSCSPISGHRSVSWYQQTPGQGLQFLFEYFSETQRNKGNFPGRFSGRQFSNSRSEMNVSTLELGDSALYLCASSSGAGGSSAFFGQGTRLTVV.

The J gene is TRBJ2-7, the V gene TRBV2; TRBD1 might be the D (6 bases). Trimming left V 7 bases short and J 2 bases short, with 12 bases between. CDR3 length: 13 amino acids. Germline CDR1 is SNHLY and CDR2 is FYNNEI. CDR3 residues: CASTRTEAYEQYF. The CDR3 nucleotides read TGTGCCAGCACACGGACAGAGGCCTACGAGCAGTACTTC.

V and J are TRBV5-1 and TRBJ2-1; 12 nucleotides align to TRBD2. Germline lookup yields CDR1 SGHRS and CDR2 YFSETQ. The J segment lost 0 bases and the V segment lost 3 bases, leaving 10 bases of the junction unmatched. The CDR3 is made up of 19 amino acids. CDR3 DNA sequence: TGCGCCAGCAGCTCCCCCGGGACTAGCGGGTCCAGCTCCTACAATGAGCAGTTCTTC. Its translation: CASSSPGTSGSSSYNEQFF. The variable domain in full, completed from reference TRBV5-1 and TRBJ2-1, reads KAGVTQTPRYLIKTRGQQVTLSCSPISGHRSVSWYQQTPGQGLQFLFEYFSETQRNKGNFPGRFSGRQFSNSRSEMNVSTLELGDSALYLCASSSPGTSGSSSYNEQFFGPGTRLTVL.

This chain connects TRBV6-1 to TRBJ1-1; perhaps TRBD1 as D (5 bases). Germline CDR1 MNHNS, CDR2 SASEGT. The V and J ends lost 8 bases and 0 bases respectively, with 10 bases between them. The CDR3 has 13 amino acids. The CDR3 spells CASGAYMNTEAFF. The CDR3 DNA is TGTGCCAGCGGGGCCTACATGAACACTGAAGCTTTCTTT.

This clone occurred once. The CDR3 spells CASTPGLAGVNEQFF. The CDR3 nucleotides are TGTGCCAGCACCCCCGGACTAGCGGGAGTCAATGAGCAGTTCTTC. The chain joins TRBV5-8 to TRBJ2-1; TRBD2 aligns across 13 bases. CDR1 is SGHTS and CDR2 is YDEGEE in the germline V gene. V lost 6 bases, J lost 6 bases, and 6 bases stayed unmatched. CDR3 length equals 15 residues.

V usage is TRBV29-1 and J usage is TRBJ1-4; D not resolved. This CDR3 comprises 13 residues. V gave up 6 bases and J gave up 1 base, with 9 bases separating them. In germline, CDR1 is SQVTM, CDR2 ANQGSEA. The CDR3 loop reads CSVAIGTNEKLFF. DNA for the CDR3: TGCAGCGTCGCGATTGGAACTAATGAAAAACTGTTTTTT.

The chain carries TRBV29-1 and TRBJ2-7, with 7 bases identical to TRBD2. Germline CDR1 and CDR2: SQVTM and ANQGSEA. V was pared by 3 bases and J by 3 bases, with 8 bases of the junction left unmatched. The CDR3 has 14 amino acids. CDR3 in DNA: TGCAGCGTTGATGAGCGGGGAATCGGCTACGAGCAGTACTTC. Protein product: CSVDERGIGYEQYF.

The V gene is TRBV29-1, the J gene TRBJ1-5, with 7 nucleotides matching TRBD1. Per the germline V gene, CDR1 is SQVTM and CDR2 is ANQGSEA. After removal of 6 bases from V and 4 bases from J, the junction contained 6 bases not matched to a gene. The CDR3 is made up of 13 amino acids. In DNA, the CDR3 is TGCAGCGTCCGGGACAGCCGGAATCAGCCCCAGCATTTT. Amino acid sequence: CSVRDSRNQPQHF.

This rearrangement joins TRBV6-5 to TRBJ2-7; weak D call: TRBD1 (6 bases). Trimming cost V 5 bases and J 7 bases, with 12 bases left between them. Germline values: CDR1 MNHEY, CDR2 SVGAGI. There are 12 residues in the CDR3. The CDR3 DNA reads as TGTGCCAGCAGTCCCAGGGGTCGGGAGCAGTACTTC. Translation gives CASSPRGREQYF.

The chain combines TRBV14 with TRBJ1-1; a possible D gene is TRBD1 (5 bases). V gave up 8 bases and J gave up 1 base, with 11 bases separating them. Germline V CDR1 and CDR2: SGHDN, FVKESK. This CDR3 region has 13 residues. The CDR3 nucleotides read TGTGCCAGCGCCGTTCAGGGGAACACTGAAGCTTTCTTT. It yields the protein CASAVQGNTEAFF.

The chain recombines TRBV6-1 with TRBJ1-5; the D is unclear. V shed 2 bases and J shed 5 bases, with 1 base lying between them. From germline, CDR1 is MNHNS and CDR2 SASEGT. The CDR3 is 11 amino acids. The CDR3 DNA follows: TGTGCCAGCAGTGAACATCAGCCCCAGCATTTT. Translation: CASSEHQPQHF.

The sample holds a few counts of this clone. The CDR3, as DNA: TGTGCCATCAGTGAGCGTCGACAAGCCCAAGAGACCCAGTACTTC. Protein product: CAISERRQAQETQYF. The V gene is TRBV10-3, the J gene TRBJ2-5; no firm D call. The CDR3 sequence is 15 residues long. The germline V gene encodes CDR1 ENHRY and CDR2 SYGVKD. Deletions cut 2 bases from V and 1 base from J, with 11 bases between.

Only one count was recorded for this clone. The chain joins TRBV6-1 to TRBJ2-7; possibly TRBD1 for D (5 bases). This CDR3 is 13 amino acids long. The V end was cut by 6 bases, the J end by 0 bases, with 9 bases between. From germline, CDR1 is MNHNS and CDR2 SASEGT. The DNA for the CDR3 is TGTGCCAGCAGGGACATAAGCTCCTACGAGCAGTACTTC. Its protein is CASRDISSYEQYF.

The chain couples TRBV10-1 to TRBJ2-1; D is perhaps TRBD1 or TRBD2 (5 bases each). This CDR3 has 14 residues. V lost 3 bases and J lost 15, with 21 bases in between. Germline V CDR1 and CDR2: WNHNN, SYGVQD (reference sequence). CDR3 in amino acids: CASSESTGSPGRFF. The CDR3 nucleotides read TGCGCCAGCAGTGAATCGACGGGCTCCCCGGGGCGGTTCTTC.

V and J are TRBV5-1 and TRBJ2-3; 10 nucleotides match TRBD1. Germline-derived CDR1 and CDR2 are SGHRS and YFSETQ. V lost 0 bases, J lost 1 base, and 2 bases stayed unmatched. This CDR3 has 16 residues. CDR3 in DNA: TGCGCCAGCAGCTTGGATGGGACAGGGGGCACAGATACGCAGTATTTT. As protein: CASSLDGTGGTDTQYF.

The chain links TRBV19 to TRBJ2-3, with D perhaps TRBD1 (5 bases). This CDR3 has 13 residues. Trimming stripped 7 bases from V and 3 bases from J, with 11 bases between. CDR1 is LNHDA, CDR2 SQIVND, per germline (reference sequence). CDR3 coding DNA: TGTGCCAGTAACCAGGGCCGGACAGATACGCAGTATTTT. It codes for CASNQGRTDTQYF.

The CDR3 region has the DNA TGCGCCAGCAGCGAACTGGTGACAGTCTCTGGGGCCAACGTCCTGACTTTC. It translates to CASSELVTVSGANVLTF. The J gene is TRBJ2-6, the V gene TRBV5-1; tentatively, D is TRBD1 (5 bases). The CDR3 covers 17 residues. Trimming removed 4 bases at V and 0 bases at J, with 14 bases between. Germline-derived CDR1 and CDR2 are SGHRS and YFSETQ.

The genes are TRBV5-1 and TRBJ1-4; 7 bases fit TRBD1. The germline V gene has CDR1 SGHRS and CDR2 YFSETQ. This CDR3 has 15 residues. V shed 0 bases, J shed 7 bases, and the junction held 6 bases outside the gene matches. DNA of the CDR3: TGCGCCAGCAGCTTGGCAGGGGGAGAGAGTGAAAAACTGTTTTTT. Translation: CASSLAGGESEKLFF. Variable domain in full (rest from reference TRBV5-1 and TRBJ1-4): KAGVTQTPRYLIKTRGQQVTLSCSPISGHRSVSWYQQTPGQGLQFLFEYFSETQRNKGNFPGRFSGRQFSNSRSEMNVSTLELGDSALYLCASSLAGGESEKLFFGSGTQLSVL.

This clone is a singleton in its sample. The genes are TRBV5-1 and TRBJ2-7, with 12 bases fitting TRBD1. The CDR3 runs to 16 residues. The V segment lost 0 bases and the J segment 5 bases; nucleotides outside the gene matches: 6. CDR1 is SGHRS, CDR2 YFSETQ, per germline. CDR3 amino acids: CASSLGGTGGSHEQYF. The CDR3 DNA is TGCGCCAGCAGCTTGGGTGGGACAGGGGGCTCTCACGAGCAGTACTTC.

Comments on this clone: Compared with germline, one end of the junction differs, possibly owing to a read error. The chain recombines TRBV7-7 with TRBJ2-5; D might be TRBD1 (6 bases). The CDR3 contains 14 residues. Germline V lookup: CDR1 SSHAT, CDR2 FNYEAQ (reference sequence). CDR3 DNA sequence: TGTGCTAGCAGCTTAGCGCGACAGGCAGAGACCCAGTACTTC. Its protein product is CASSLARQAETQYF.

The chain uses TRBV30 and TRBJ1-1; D possibly corresponds to TRBD1 (6 bases). Trimming removed 3 bases from V and 0 bases from J, with 14 bases in between. Germline V CDR1 and CDR2: GTSNPN, SVGIG (reference sequence). CDR3 length: 15 residues. CDR3 sequence reads: CAWSLPGGMNTEAFF. CDR3 DNA sequence: TGTGCCTGGAGCCTCCCTGGGGGCATGAACACTGAAGCTTTCTTT.

This chain uses TRBV27 with TRBJ2-5; D is unresolved. Per the germline V gene, CDR1 is MNHEY and CDR2 is SMNVEV (reference sequence). The CDR3 is 14 amino acids. V was pared by 2 bases and J by 4 bases, with 11 bases between. This CDR3 reads CASSLHTNLETQYF. CDR3 nucleotides: TGTGCCAGCAGTTTACATACTAACCTAGAGACCCAGTACTTC.

Relative to its sample, this clone is medium-sized. V and J are TRBV7-8 and TRBJ2-1; possibly TRBD1 or TRBD2 for D (5 bases each). Deletions cut 4 bases from V and 5 bases from J, with 18 bases between. CDR1 and CDR2 from the germline V gene are SGHVS and FQNEAQ. This CDR3 region has 16 residues. The CDR3 loop is CASSSPVGPRDNEQFF. CDR3 bases: TGTGCCAGCAGCTCCCCCGTGGGGCCGCGGGACAATGAGCAGTTCTTC.

The V and J genes are TRBV28 and TRBJ2-3, with D possibly being TRBD2 (5 bases). In germline, CDR1 is MDHEN, CDR2 SYDVKM. The CDR3 totals 15 residues. V gave up 6 bases and J gave up 2 bases, with 15 bases separating them. CDR3 sequence: CASSPVVRATDTQYF. In nucleotides, the CDR3 is TGTGCCAGCAGCCCTGTTGTGAGGGCCACAGATACGCAGTATTTT.